This T cell receptor (beta chain) emerged from a study of Ad26.COV2.S vaccination and SARS-CoV-2 variants. Sequencing was performed with immunoSEQ multiplex PCR; in TCRdb, only in-frame clones are kept and a portion is missing. The sample has about 480,000 clones, 87% seen once; the top ten hold around 13%. Treatment in this sample: roughly 20 received Ad26.COV2.S at low or high dose, single or two shots; about 5 received placebo; per-sample allocation not given. Vaccine and placebo recipients were sampled on day 63 after the first injection. The ends were cut back, 3 bases at V and 9 bases at J, with 12 bases in the middle. Germline assignment: CDR1 PRHDT and CDR2 FYEKMQ (reference sequence). This CDR3 has 14 amino acids.

The chain recombines TRBV13 with TRBJ1-6; no definite D call. Sequences were derived from peripheral blood, sampled in a trial of Ad26.COV2.S vaccine versus placebo. The sequence came from a person between 18 and 65 years old who received the Ad26.COV2.S COVID-19 vaccine or a placebo. CDR3 coding DNA: TGTGCCAGCAGCTTTGCCAGAGGTGGTTCACCCCTCCACTTT. Translated, it gives CASSFARGGSPLHF.